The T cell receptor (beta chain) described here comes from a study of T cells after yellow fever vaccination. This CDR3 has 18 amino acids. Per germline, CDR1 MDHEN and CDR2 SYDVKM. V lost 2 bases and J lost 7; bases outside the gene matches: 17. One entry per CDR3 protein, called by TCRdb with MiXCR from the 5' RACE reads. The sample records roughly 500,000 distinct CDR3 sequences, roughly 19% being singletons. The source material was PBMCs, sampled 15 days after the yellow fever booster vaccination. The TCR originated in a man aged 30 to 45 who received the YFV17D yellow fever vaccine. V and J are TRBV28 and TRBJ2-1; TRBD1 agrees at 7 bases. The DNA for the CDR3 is TGTGCCAGCAGTTTAGCCCCGGCGGGTACAGGGGATTGGAATGAGCAGTTCTTC. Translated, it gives CASSLAPAGTGDWNEQFF.